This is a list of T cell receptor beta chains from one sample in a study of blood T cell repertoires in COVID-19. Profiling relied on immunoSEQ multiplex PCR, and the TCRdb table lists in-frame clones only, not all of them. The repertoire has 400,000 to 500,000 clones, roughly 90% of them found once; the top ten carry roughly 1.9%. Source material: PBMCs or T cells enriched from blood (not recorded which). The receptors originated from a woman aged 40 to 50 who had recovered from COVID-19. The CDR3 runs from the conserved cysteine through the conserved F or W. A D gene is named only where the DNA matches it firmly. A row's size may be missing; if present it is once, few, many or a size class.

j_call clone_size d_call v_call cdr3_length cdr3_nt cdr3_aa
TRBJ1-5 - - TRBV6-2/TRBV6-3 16 TGTGCCAGCAGTTACCGCGCGACAGGTCCCAATCAGCCCCAGCATTTT CASSYRATGPNQPQHF
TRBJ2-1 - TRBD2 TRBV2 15 TGTGCCAGCTCTCGAAGCGGGAGCGGCTACAATGAGCAGTTCTTC CASSRSGSGYNEQFF
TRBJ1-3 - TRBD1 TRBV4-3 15 TGCGCCAGCAGCCAAGAGACAGGGGGTGGAAACACCATATATTTT CASSQETGGGNTIYF
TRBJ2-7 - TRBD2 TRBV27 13 TGTGCCAGCAGTCCCGGGACTAGCTACGAGCAGTACTTC CASSPGTSYEQYF
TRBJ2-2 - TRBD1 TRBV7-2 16 TGTGCCAGCAGCTTAGGACCAGGGGGTTTGGGCGGGGAGCTGTTTTTT CASSLGPGGLGGELFF
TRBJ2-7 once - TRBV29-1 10 TGCAGCGCTGCCGGGAACGAGCAGTACTTC CSAAGNEQYF
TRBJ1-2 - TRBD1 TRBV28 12 TGTGCCAGCATGGACAGGGCGGACGGCTACACCTTC CASMDRADGYTF
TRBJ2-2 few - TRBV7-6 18 TGTGCCAGCAGCTCCTCCCGCGGAGCAGCCAAGAACACCGGGGAGCTGTTTTTT CASSSSRGAAKNTGELFF
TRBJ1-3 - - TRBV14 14 TGTGCCAGCAGCCGACACCTCTCTGGAAACACCATATATTTT CASSRHLSGNTIYF
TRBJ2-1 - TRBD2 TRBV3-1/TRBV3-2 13 TGTGCCAGCCGGTCCACAGAGCGGGGACTTCTGTTCTTC CASRSTERGLLFF
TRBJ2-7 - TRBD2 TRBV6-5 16 TGTGCCAGCAGTTACTCTGGAATAGCGGGAGGTGCCGAGCAGTACTTC CASSYSGIAGGAEQYF
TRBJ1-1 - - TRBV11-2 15 TGTGCCAGCAGTTGGGGGCGGGTATTCGGCACTGAAGCTTTCTTT CASSWGRVFGTEAFF
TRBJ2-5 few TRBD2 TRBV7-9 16 TGTGCCAGCAGCCGCGGACTAGCGGGAGTGTCAGAGACCCAGTACTTC CASSRGLAGVSETQYF
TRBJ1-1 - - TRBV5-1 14 TGCGCCAGCAGCTCGACAGACAACTTATCTGAAGCTTTCTTT CASSSTDNLSEAFF